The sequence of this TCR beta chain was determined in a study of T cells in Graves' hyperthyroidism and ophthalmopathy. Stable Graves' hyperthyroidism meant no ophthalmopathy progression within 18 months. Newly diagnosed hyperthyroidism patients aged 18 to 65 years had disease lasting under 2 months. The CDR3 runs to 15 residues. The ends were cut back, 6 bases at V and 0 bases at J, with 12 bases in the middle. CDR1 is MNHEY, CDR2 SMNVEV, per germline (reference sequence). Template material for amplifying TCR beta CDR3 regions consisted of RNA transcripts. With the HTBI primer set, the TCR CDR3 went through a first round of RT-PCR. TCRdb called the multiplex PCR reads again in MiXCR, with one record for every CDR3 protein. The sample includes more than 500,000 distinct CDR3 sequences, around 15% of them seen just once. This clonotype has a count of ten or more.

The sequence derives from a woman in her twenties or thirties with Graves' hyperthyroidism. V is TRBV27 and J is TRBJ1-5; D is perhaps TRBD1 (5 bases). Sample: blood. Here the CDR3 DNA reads TGTGCCAGCAGCCCTGACAGATATAGCAATCAGCCCCAGCATTTT. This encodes CASSPDRYSNQPQHF.